This T cell receptor (beta chain) was profiled in a study of post-analysis software for immune sequencing data. Study-wide context: Included courses were relapsing-remitting and secondary progressive multiple sclerosis; progressive-relapsing multiple sclerosis was also included.

The germline gives CDR1 MDHEN, CDR2 SYDVKM. The CDR3 has 15 residues. Trimming at V came to 2 bases and at J to 4 bases, leaving 7 bases not matched to a gene. The library was made from cDNA and included unique molecular identifiers. TCRdb called the PCR reads again in MiXCR, with one record for every CDR3 protein. The sample holds some 450,000 distinct CDR3 sequences; roughly 45% are singletons and the top ten take about 12%. General study findings and limits: Relative to controls, patients with multiple sclerosis showed significantly lower normalized Chao1 diversity. About 5 TRBV segments occurring more often in patients than controls included TRBV5-6, TRBV5-1 and TRBV20-1.

Of note for this clonotype: Its antigen is unidentified.

The chain joins TRBV28 to TRBJ2-7; 8 bases line up with TRBD1. Specimen: blood. This TCR came from a girl aged 10 to 17 with multiple sclerosis. In DNA, the CDR3 is TGTGCCAGCAGTTTAATGACAGGGGAAGGGTACGAGCAGTACTTC. It encodes CASSLMTGEGYEQYF.